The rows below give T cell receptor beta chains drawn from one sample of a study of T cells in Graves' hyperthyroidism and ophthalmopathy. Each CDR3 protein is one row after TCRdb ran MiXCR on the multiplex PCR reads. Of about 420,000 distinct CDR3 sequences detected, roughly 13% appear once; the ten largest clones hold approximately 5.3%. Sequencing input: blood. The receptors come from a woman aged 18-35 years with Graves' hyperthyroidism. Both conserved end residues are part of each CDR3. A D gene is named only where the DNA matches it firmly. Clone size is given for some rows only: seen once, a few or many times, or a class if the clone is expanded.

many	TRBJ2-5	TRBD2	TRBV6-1	CATTGTGGTQETQYF	TGTGCCACAACTGGGACGGGAGGGACTCAAGAGACCCAGTACTTC
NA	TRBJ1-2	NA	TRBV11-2	CASSKLGGYTF	TGTGCCAGCAGCAAGTTGGGGGGCTACACCTTC
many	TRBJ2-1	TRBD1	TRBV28	CASRYTGTGVNEQFF	TGTGCCAGCAGATATACCGGGACAGGGGTCAATGAGCAGTTCTTC
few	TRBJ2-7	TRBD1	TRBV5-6	CASSLVGQGPEQYF	TGTGCCAGCAGCTTGGTGGGACAGGGTCCCGAGCAGTACTTC
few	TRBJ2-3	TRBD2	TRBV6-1	CASSEVAGGFTDTQYF	TGTGCCAGCAGTGAAGTTGCGGGAGGGTTCACAGATACGCAGTATTTT
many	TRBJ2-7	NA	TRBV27	CASSSSGGGIYEQYF	NA
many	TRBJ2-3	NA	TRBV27	CASSFRTRGTDTQYF	TGTGCCAGCAGTTTTCGCACTCGGGGGACAGATACGCAGTATTTT
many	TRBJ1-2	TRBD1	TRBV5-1	CASSLTGDRINYGYTF	TGCGCCAGCAGCTTGACTGGGGACAGAATCAACTATGGCTACACCTTC
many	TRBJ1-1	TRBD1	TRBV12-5	CASGSDPGQGEDTEAFF	TGTGCTAGTGGTTCGGACCCGGGACAGGGAGAAGACACTGAAGCTTTCTTT
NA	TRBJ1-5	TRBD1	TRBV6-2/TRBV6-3	CASEDRGNQPQHF	TGTGCCAGCGAGGACAGGGGAAATCAGCCCCAGCATTTT
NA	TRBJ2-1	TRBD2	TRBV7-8	CASSTRLAAYNEQFF	TGTGCCAGTAGTACCCGACTAGCGGCCTACAATGAGCAGTTCTTC
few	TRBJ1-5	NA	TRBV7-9	CASSPGAYSNQPQHF	TGTGCCAGCAGCCCGGGGGCCTATAGCAATCAGCCCCAGCATTTT
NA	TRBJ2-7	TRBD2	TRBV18	CASSPGLAGGTGSYEQYF	TGTGCCAGCTCACCGGGACTAGCGGGAGGGACGGGCTCCTACGAGCAGTACTTC
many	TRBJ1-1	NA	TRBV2	CASSAQPNTEAFF	TGTGCCAGCAGTGCACAGCCGAACACTGAAGCTTTCTTT
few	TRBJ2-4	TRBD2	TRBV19	CASSLSGTSGLGDKNIQYF	TGTGCCAGCTCCTTATCCGGGACTAGCGGCTTAGGAGACAAAAACATTCAGTACTTC
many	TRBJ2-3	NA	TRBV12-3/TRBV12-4	CASSPGLMSTDTQYF	TGTGCCAGCAGTCCCGGACTGATGAGCACAGATACGCAGTATTTT
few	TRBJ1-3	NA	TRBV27	CASSQRGGVSGNTIYF	TGTGCCAGCAGCCAGAGGGGGGGGGTATCTGGAAACACCATATATTTT
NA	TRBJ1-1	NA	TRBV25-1	CASSGLAGRVGAFF	TGTGCCAGCAGTGGACTAGCGGGGAGGGTGGGAGCTTTCTTT
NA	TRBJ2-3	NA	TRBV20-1	CSALTGGITDTQYF	TGCAGTGCCTTGACTGGCGGGATCACAGATACGCAGTATTTT
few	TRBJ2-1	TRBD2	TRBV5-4	CASSFLAGAGNEQFF	TGTGCCAGCAGCTTCTTGGCGGGAGCGGGCAATGAGCAGTTCTTC
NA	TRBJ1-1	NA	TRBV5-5	CASRGNVGMNTEAFF	TGTGCCAGCAGGGGAAATGTTGGGATGAACACTGAAGCTTTCTTT
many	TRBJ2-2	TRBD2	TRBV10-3	CAISGGTRDTGELFF	TGTGCCATCAGTGGAGGGACTAGGGACACCGGGGAGCTGTTTTTT
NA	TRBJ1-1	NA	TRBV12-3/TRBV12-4	CASSLNRPPEAFF	TGTGCCAGCAGTTTAAACCGACCGCCTGAAGCTTTCTTT
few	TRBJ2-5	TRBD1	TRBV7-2	CASSLHLGTGNQETQYF	TGTGCCAGCAGCTTACACCTCGGGACAGGGAACCAAGAGACCCAGTACTTC
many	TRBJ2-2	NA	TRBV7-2	CASSLMLVGTGELFF	TGTGCCAGCAGCTTAATGTTAGTCGGGACCGGGGAGCTGTTTTTT
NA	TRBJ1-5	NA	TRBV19	CASKGELGSRQPQHF	TGTGCCAGTAAGGGTGAACTGGGTAGCCGGCAGCCCCAGCATTTT
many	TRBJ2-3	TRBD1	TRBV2	CASSADRGSSDTQYF	TGTGCCAGCAGCGCCGACAGGGGGAGTTCAGATACGCAGTATTTT
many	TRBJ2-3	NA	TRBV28	CASSLQFSTDTQYF	TGTGCCAGCAGTCTTCAGTTTAGCACAGATACGCAGTATTTT
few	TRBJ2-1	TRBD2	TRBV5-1	CASSSSGGDPYNEQFF	TGCGCCAGCAGCTCCTCCGGGGGGGACCCCTACAATGAGCAGTTCTTC
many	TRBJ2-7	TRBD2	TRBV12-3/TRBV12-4	CASTPGLAKMEQYF	TGTGCCAGCACCCCGGGACTAGCAAAGATGGAGCAGTACTTC
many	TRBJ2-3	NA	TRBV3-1	CASSQERGTDTQYF	TGTGCCAGCAGCCAGGAGAGGGGAACAGATACGCAGTATTTT
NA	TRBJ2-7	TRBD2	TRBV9	CASSGGGNEQYF	TGTGCCAGCAGCGGGGGGGGGAACGAGCAGTACTTC
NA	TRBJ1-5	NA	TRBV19	CASSPDREQPQHF	TGTGCCAGTAGTCCAGACAGAGAACAGCCCCAGCATTTT
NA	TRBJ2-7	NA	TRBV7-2	CASSSKAGRVYEQYF	TGTGCCAGCAGCTCAAAAGCAGGAAGGGTCTACGAGCAGTACTTC
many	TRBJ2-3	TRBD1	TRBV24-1	CATRDRVTDTQYF	TGTGCCACCAGGGACAGGGTAACAGATACGCAGTATTTT
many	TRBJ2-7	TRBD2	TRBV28	CASSVRTSGPYYEQYF	TGTGCCAGCAGTGTGCGGACTAGCGGGCCGTACTACGAGCAGTACTTC
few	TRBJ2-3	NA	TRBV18	CASSRREIKDTQYF	TGTGCCAGCTCCCGACGGGAGATTAAAGATACGCAGTATTTT
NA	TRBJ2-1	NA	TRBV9	CASSVGSGGAPYNEQFF	TGTGCCAGCAGCGTAGGGAGCGGCGGGGCGCCCTACAATGAGCAGTTCTTC
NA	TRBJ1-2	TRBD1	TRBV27	CATSDRVGYGYTF	TGTGCCACCTCAGACAGGGTCGGCTATGGCTACACCTTC
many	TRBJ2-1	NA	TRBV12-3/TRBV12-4	CASSSLRGSGEQFF	TGTGCCAGCAGTTCCCTCCGGGGGTCGGGTGAGCAGTTCTTC
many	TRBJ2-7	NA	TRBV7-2	CASSLAHSSNEQYF	TGTGCCAGCAGCTTAGCGCATTCTTCTAACGAGCAGTACTTC
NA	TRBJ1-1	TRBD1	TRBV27	CASSLWTGLGTEAFF	TGTGCCAGCAGTTTATGGACAGGGCTTGGGACTGAAGCTTTCTTT
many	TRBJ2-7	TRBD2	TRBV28	CASSPGLAESYEQYF	TGTGCCAGCAGCCCGGGACTAGCGGAAAGCTACGAGCAGTACTTC
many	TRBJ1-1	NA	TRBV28	CASCQEGTEAFF	TGTGCCAGCTGTCAGGAAGGCACTGAAGCTTTCTTT
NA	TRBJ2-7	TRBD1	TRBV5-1	CASSSTGGIYEQYF	TGCGCCAGCAGCTCAACAGGGGGAATCTACGAGCAGTACTTC
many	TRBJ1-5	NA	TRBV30	CAWSHKSNQPQHF	TGTGCCTGGAGTCACAAAAGCAATCAGCCCCAGCATTTT
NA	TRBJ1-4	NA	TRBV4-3	CASSQGSGTNEKLFF	TGCGCCAGCAGCCAAGGTTCTGGGACTAATGAAAAACTGTTTTTT